Listed below are T cell receptor beta chains from one sample, sequenced in a study of shared clonotypes between healthy human individuals. Assay used: immunoSEQ multiplex PCR; TCRdb lists only in-frame clones, some missing. The sample consists of about 1.5 million clones, 95% to 99% of them appearing once. The sequenced sample was naive CD4+ T cells sorted from blood. The receptor set was obtained from a man between 25 and 39 years old in good health. CDR3s include the opening cysteine and the closing phenylalanine or tryptophan. D genes are given only for firm matches. Only part of the rows carry a size: once, few, many, or a class if the clone is expanded.

d_call: -
clone_size: -
cdr3_length: 15
v_call: TRBV2
j_call: TRBJ1-5
cdr3_nt: TGTGCCAGCAGTGTGAGTCCAGTATCTGGTGCGCCCCAGCATTTT
cdr3_aa: CASSVSPVSGAPQHF

d_call: TRBD2
clone_size: once
cdr3_length: 15
v_call: TRBV15
j_call: TRBJ2-1
cdr3_nt: TGTGCCACCAGCAGAACTAGCGGGGCCTACAATGAGCAGTTCTTC
cdr3_aa: CATSRTSGAYNEQFF

d_call: -
clone_size: -
cdr3_length: 13
v_call: TRBV18
j_call: TRBJ1-5
cdr3_nt: TGTGCCAGCTCACCACCGGGACGTCAGCCCCAGCATTTT
cdr3_aa: CASSPPGRQPQHF

d_call: TRBD2
clone_size: -
cdr3_length: 14
v_call: TRBV6-6
j_call: TRBJ2-7
cdr3_nt: TGTGCCAGCAGTTACGGGGTAGCGGGAGACGAGCAGTACTTC
cdr3_aa: CASSYGVAGDEQYF

d_call: -
clone_size: -
cdr3_length: 12
v_call: TRBV28
j_call: TRBJ2-3
cdr3_nt: TGTGCCACCCTTGGGGGCACAGATACGCAGTATTTT
cdr3_aa: CATLGGTDTQYF

d_call: -
clone_size: -
cdr3_length: 14
v_call: TRBV27
j_call: TRBJ2-2
cdr3_nt: TGTGCCAGCAGTTTATTGGGGACCACCGGGGAGCTGTTTTTT
cdr3_aa: CASSLLGTTGELFF

d_call: -
clone_size: -
cdr3_length: 14
v_call: TRBV27
j_call: TRBJ1-2
cdr3_nt: TGTGCCAGCAGCCGACAAATAGGGGGCTATGGCTACACCTTC
cdr3_aa: CASSRQIGGYGYTF

d_call: -
clone_size: once
cdr3_length: 16
v_call: TRBV7-9
j_call: TRBJ2-3
cdr3_nt: TGTGCCAGCAGCTCCCAAGGGGGTCGGCACACAGATACGCAGTATTTT
cdr3_aa: CASSSQGGRHTDTQYF

d_call: -
clone_size: -
cdr3_length: 13
v_call: TRBV6-5
j_call: TRBJ1-5
cdr3_nt: TGTGCCAGCAGTTATGATTCCAATCAGCCCCAGCATTTT
cdr3_aa: CASSYDSNQPQHF

d_call: -
clone_size: once
cdr3_length: 14
v_call: TRBV6-6
j_call: TRBJ2-1
cdr3_nt: TGTGCCAGCAGCCGATCAGGGGTGGACAATGAGCAGTTCTTC
cdr3_aa: CASSRSGVDNEQFF

d_call: TRBD1
clone_size: once
cdr3_length: 15
v_call: TRBV28
j_call: TRBJ2-1
cdr3_nt: TGTGCCAGCAGTTTATGGACAGGGGAGTACAATGAGCAGTTCTTC
cdr3_aa: CASSLWTGEYNEQFF

d_call: -
clone_size: -
cdr3_length: 16
v_call: TRBV2
j_call: TRBJ2-7
cdr3_nt: TGTGCCAGCAAACGAACAGGGACTAAGAGCTCCTACGAGCAGTACTTC
cdr3_aa: CASKRTGTKSSYEQYF

d_call: TRBD2
clone_size: -
cdr3_length: 15
v_call: TRBV10-3
j_call: TRBJ2-2
cdr3_nt: TGTGCCATCAGTGCAGCGGGAGGGCCGGACGGGGAGCTGTTTTTT
cdr3_aa: CAISAAGGPDGELFF

d_call: -
clone_size: -
cdr3_length: 14
v_call: TRBV7-9
j_call: TRBJ2-2
cdr3_nt: TGTGCCATCCAAGGATCGTACCAGACCGGGGAGCTGTTTTTT
cdr3_aa: CAIQGSYQTGELFF

d_call: -
clone_size: -
cdr3_length: 18
v_call: TRBV18
j_call: TRBJ2-7
cdr3_nt: TGTGCCAGCTCACCTCTCCGTCTGGGGTATCCCAGCTCCTACGAGCAGTACTTC
cdr3_aa: CASSPLRLGYPSSYEQYF

d_call: -
clone_size: once
cdr3_length: 14
v_call: TRBV27
j_call: TRBJ1-5
cdr3_nt: TGTGCCAGCAGCCTTTTAGGGAGCAATCAGCCCCAGCATTTT
cdr3_aa: CASSLLGSNQPQHF

d_call: -
clone_size: -
cdr3_length: 14
v_call: TRBV5-1
j_call: TRBJ2-7
cdr3_nt: TGCGCCAGCAGCTTGGATGGGGTGACATACGAGCAGTACTTC
cdr3_aa: CASSLDGVTYEQYF

d_call: -
clone_size: -
cdr3_length: 12
v_call: TRBV28
j_call: TRBJ2-7
cdr3_nt: TGTGCCAGCAGTTTTCGGGGGTACGAGCAGTACTTC
cdr3_aa: CASSFRGYEQYF

d_call: -
clone_size: once
cdr3_length: 16
v_call: TRBV7-9
j_call: TRBJ2-3
cdr3_nt: TGTGCCAGCAGCGACTATAGGGGCCGGGATTCAGATACGCAGTATTTT
cdr3_aa: CASSDYRGRDSDTQYF

d_call: TRBD1
clone_size: -
cdr3_length: 15
v_call: TRBV5-1
j_call: TRBJ2-5
cdr3_nt: TGCGCCAGCAGAGGTGACAGGGGGGTAGGAGAGACCCAGTACTTC
cdr3_aa: CASRGDRGVGETQYF

d_call: -
clone_size: -
cdr3_length: 19
v_call: TRBV27
j_call: TRBJ2-7
cdr3_nt: TGTGCCAGCAGTTTAAGGTCGAATTTACGGACAGCTACCTCCTACGAGCAGTACTTC
cdr3_aa: CASSLRSNLRTATSYEQYF

d_call: -
clone_size: -
cdr3_length: 14
v_call: TRBV5-1
j_call: TRBJ1-1
cdr3_nt: TGCGCCAGCAGCCCGGGACTGATGAACACTGAAGCTTTCTTT
cdr3_aa: CASSPGLMNTEAFF

d_call: -
clone_size: -
cdr3_length: 14
v_call: TRBV2
j_call: TRBJ1-5
cdr3_nt: TGTGCCAGCAGTGCCACTTTTAGCAATCAGCCCCAGCATTTT
cdr3_aa: CASSATFSNQPQHF

d_call: -
clone_size: -
cdr3_length: 15
v_call: TRBV5-1
j_call: TRBJ1-2
cdr3_nt: TGCGCCAGCAGCTTGGAATTCAGGGGAGGCTATGGCTACACCTTC
cdr3_aa: CASSLEFRGGYGYTF

d_call: TRBD2
clone_size: -
cdr3_length: 14
v_call: TRBV2
j_call: TRBJ2-1
cdr3_nt: TGTGCCAGACAGCTAGCGGGAGGTTCTAATGAGCAGTTCTTC
cdr3_aa: CARQLAGGSNEQFF

d_call: -
clone_size: -
cdr3_length: 13
v_call: TRBV28
j_call: TRBJ2-5
cdr3_nt: TGTGCCAGCACCAGGACAGCCGGCGAGACCCAGTACTTC
cdr3_aa: CASTRTAGETQYF

d_call: -
clone_size: -
cdr3_length: 15
v_call: TRBV19
j_call: TRBJ1-4
cdr3_nt: TGTGCCAGTAGTATTCTCAGGGGCTCGGGTGAAAAACTGTTTTTT
cdr3_aa: CASSILRGSGEKLFF

d_call: TRBD2
clone_size: -
cdr3_length: 14
v_call: TRBV4-3
j_call: TRBJ2-1
cdr3_nt: TGCGCCAGCAGCCAAGGAGGGACTAGCGTTGAGCAGTTCTTC
cdr3_aa: CASSQGGTSVEQFF

d_call: -
clone_size: once
cdr3_length: 13
v_call: TRBV9
j_call: TRBJ2-7
cdr3_nt: TGTGCCAGCAGCGTAGAGGGTAGCGGACTCCCGTACTTC
cdr3_aa: CASSVEGSGLPYF

d_call: -
clone_size: -
cdr3_length: 13
v_call: TRBV29-1
j_call: TRBJ2-5
cdr3_nt: TGCAGCGTTGAAAGGTGGCACCGGGAGACCCAGTACTTC
cdr3_aa: CSVERWHRETQYF

d_call: -
clone_size: -
cdr3_length: 14
v_call: TRBV25-1
j_call: TRBJ1-2
cdr3_nt: TGTGCCAGCAGTGAATCGGACAGAAACTATGGCTACACCTTC
cdr3_aa: CASSESDRNYGYTF

d_call: TRBD1
clone_size: -
cdr3_length: 16
v_call: TRBV18
j_call: TRBJ1-1
cdr3_nt: TGTGCCAGCTCACCTACGGACAGGGGATTTGATAATGAAGCTTTCTTT
cdr3_aa: CASSPTDRGFDNEAFF

d_call: -
clone_size: -
cdr3_length: 15
v_call: TRBV9
j_call: TRBJ1-2
cdr3_nt: TGTGCCAGCAGCGTAGACCAGGGGCTTGACTATGGCTACACCTTC
cdr3_aa: CASSVDQGLDYGYTF

d_call: -
clone_size: -
cdr3_length: 13
v_call: TRBV19
j_call: TRBJ2-1
cdr3_nt: TGTGCCAGTCGATCAGGGGCCTACAATGAGCAGTTCTTC
cdr3_aa: CASRSGAYNEQFF

d_call: -
clone_size: -
cdr3_length: 13
v_call: TRBV4-2
j_call: TRBJ1-1
cdr3_nt: TGTGCCAGCAGCCAAGACAGGGTCTCTGAAGCTTTCTTT
cdr3_aa: CASSQDRVSEAFF

d_call: -
clone_size: -
cdr3_length: 13
v_call: TRBV6-5
j_call: TRBJ2-2
cdr3_nt: TGTGCCAGCAGCCGCACCCCGGTACGGGAGCTGTTTTTT
cdr3_aa: CASSRTPVRELFF

d_call: -
clone_size: -
cdr3_length: 15
v_call: TRBV9
j_call: TRBJ2-7
cdr3_nt: TGTGCCAGCAGCGTAGATGAGGGCGAAACCTACGAGCAGTACTTC
cdr3_aa: CASSVDEGETYEQYF

d_call: TRBD2
clone_size: -
cdr3_length: 15
v_call: TRBV9
j_call: TRBJ2-7
cdr3_nt: TGTGCCAGCAGCGAAGCCGGGAGGAGTCCTTCTGAGCAGTACTTC
cdr3_aa: CASSEAGRSPSEQYF

d_call: -
clone_size: -
cdr3_length: 15
v_call: TRBV4-1
j_call: TRBJ1-3
cdr3_nt: TGCGCCAGCAGCCTTCCCACTGGGTCTGGAAACACCATATATTTT
cdr3_aa: CASSLPTGSGNTIYF

d_call: -
clone_size: -
cdr3_length: 15
v_call: TRBV5-4
j_call: TRBJ2-4
cdr3_nt: TGTGCCAGCAGCAGTGCTGGGGGCTATGTAAACATTCAGTACTTC
cdr3_aa: CASSSAGGYVNIQYF

d_call: TRBD1
clone_size: once
cdr3_length: 13
v_call: TRBV10-3
j_call: TRBJ2-5
cdr3_nt: TGTGCCATCAGTGGGACAGGCCAAGAGACCCAGTACTTC
cdr3_aa: CAISGTGQETQYF

d_call: -
clone_size: -
cdr3_length: 14
v_call: TRBV2
j_call: TRBJ2-7
cdr3_nt: TGTGCCAGCAGTGTGGGCCGGGGCTCCTACGAGCAGTACTTC
cdr3_aa: CASSVGRGSYEQYF

d_call: TRBD1
clone_size: -
cdr3_length: 15
v_call: TRBV11-2
j_call: TRBJ1-4
cdr3_nt: TGTGCCAGCAGCTTAGGCAGGGGGCTGTATGAAAAACTGTTTTTT
cdr3_aa: CASSLGRGLYEKLFF